A selection of T cell receptor beta chains follows, all from one sample in a study of shared clonotypes between healthy human individuals. The assay was immunoSEQ multiplex PCR, and TCRdb's table has in-frame clones only and misses some. Here the sample spans 2 million to 2.5 million clones, 90% to 95% being singletons. Specimen: naive CD4+ T cells from PBMCs. These receptors were taken from a man between 18 and 29 years old in good health. Some clones in this sample may be carry-over from other donors' samples. Both conserved end residues are part of each CDR3. D genes are given only for firm matches. Clone size is stated in some rows and not others, as once, few, many or a class when expanded.

clone size	D gene	J gene	V gene	CDR3 protein	CDR3 DNA
NA	NA	TRBJ2-1	TRBV30	CACDLKDNEQFF	TGTGCCTGCGACTTGAAGGACAATGAGCAGTTCTTC
NA	NA	TRBJ2-3	TRBV7-6	CASSLNTDTDTQYF	TGTGCCAGCAGCTTAAACACGGACACAGATACGCAGTATTTT
NA	TRBD2	TRBJ2-1	TRBV10-3	CATSSGRTYNEQFF	TGTGCCACTTCTAGCGGGAGGACCTACAATGAGCAGTTCTTC
NA	TRBD2	TRBJ2-7	TRBV5-1	CASSFSGTSYEQYF	TGCGCCAGCAGCTTCAGCGGGACCTCCTACGAGCAGTACTTC
NA	NA	TRBJ1-3	TRBV30	CASTRGRSGNTIYF	TGTGCCTCAACACGGGGACGCTCTGGAAACACCATATATTTT
NA	NA	TRBJ1-5	TRBV27	CASSLSTGGGDQPQHF	TGTGCCAGCAGTTTAAGCACGGGGGGGGGTGATCAGCCCCAGCATTTT
NA	TRBD2	TRBJ2-7	TRBV15	CATRESGGSAEQYF	TGTGCCACCAGGGAATCGGGGGGTAGCGCCGAGCAGTACTTC
NA	NA	TRBJ2-3	TRBV11-2	CASSLVGDDTDTQYF	TGTGCCAGCAGCTTAGTAGGGGACGACACAGATACGCAGTATTTT
once	NA	TRBJ2-1	TRBV30	CACGGIRFF	TGTGCCTGCGGGGGTATTCGGTTCTTC
NA	NA	TRBJ1-2	TRBV5-1	CASSFNGGGYTF	TGCGCCAGCAGCTTTAACGGAGGAGGCTACACCTTC
once	TRBD1	TRBJ1-2	TRBV7-3	CASSLRQGDGYTF	TGTGCCAGCAGCTTAAGACAGGGTGATGGCTACACCTTC
NA	NA	TRBJ2-3	TRBV7-3	CASSLLGGIGTDTQYF	TGTGCCAGCAGCTTATTGGGCGGGATTGGAACAGATACGCAGTATTTT
NA	NA	TRBJ2-7	TRBV5-1	CASSLGRSYEQYF	TGCGCCAGCAGCTTGGGCAGGTCCTACGAGCAGTACTTC
NA	NA	TRBJ1-1	TRBV7-3	CASRGQTNTEAFF	TGTGCCAGCAGAGGCCAGACTAACACTGAAGCTTTCTTT
NA	NA	TRBJ2-5	TRBV30	CAWSPDRKETQYF	TGTGCCTGGAGTCCCGACAGGAAAGAGACCCAGTACTTC
once	NA	TRBJ2-1	TRBV9	CASSVSNYNEQFF	TGTGCCAGCAGCGTATCGAACTACAATGAGCAGTTCTTC
NA	NA	TRBJ1-2	TRBV28	CASSVAENYGYTF	TGTGCCAGCAGTGTGGCCGAGAACTATGGCTACACCTTC
NA	NA	TRBJ2-5	TRBV7-9	CASSPILGVGETQYF	TGTGCCAGCAGCCCAATATTGGGGGTCGGGGAGACCCAGTACTTC
NA	NA	TRBJ2-7	TRBV7-3	CASSLDGGRSEQYF	TGTGCCAGCAGCTTAGATGGGGGTCGGAGCGAGCAGTACTTC
NA	NA	TRBJ2-1	TRBV27	CASSMGAREQFF	TGTGCCAGCAGTATGGGGGCCCGCGAGCAGTTCTTC
NA	NA	TRBJ2-3	TRBV5-1	CASSLVGRGTDTQYF	TGCGCCAGCAGCTTGGTTGGCAGGGGCACAGATACGCAGTATTTT
NA	TRBD2	TRBJ2-7	TRBV6-4	CASSPRLAQPYEQYF	TGTGCCAGCAGTCCCAGACTAGCGCAGCCCTACGAGCAGTACTTC
NA	TRBD1	TRBJ1-5	TRBV5-1	CASNDWKVLDRLSYSNQPQHF	TGCGCCAGCAACGACTGGAAGGTATTGGACAGGCTCTCTTATAGCAATCAGCCCCAGCATTTT
NA	TRBD1	TRBJ2-1	TRBV9	CASRRGHLGEQFF	TGTGCCAGCCGTAGGGGGCACCTGGGTGAGCAGTTCTTC
NA	TRBD2	TRBJ2-3	TRBV9	CASSVVGTPPSGVVDTQYF	TGTGCCAGCAGCGTAGTAGGAACCCCCCCTAGCGGGGTAGTTGATACGCAGTATTTT